The 2 T cell receptor beta chains below come from one sample, sequenced in a study of shared clonotypes between healthy human individuals. As defined, naive CD8 cells were CD45RO-negative and positively selected for CCR7, with terminally differentiated effector memory CD45RA+ cells excluded. TCRdb's copy holds only in-frame clones and misses some; the assay was immunoSEQ multiplex PCR. Of roughly 2.1 million clones in the sample, roughly 91% were seen once. Sequenced: naive CD8+ T cells from PBMCs. These TCRs come from a man younger than 35 in good health. Some clones in this sample may be carry-over from other donors' samples.

This rearrangement joins TRBV7-6 to TRBJ2-3, with 14 bases identical to TRBD2. Per the germline V gene, CDR1 is SGHVS and CDR2 is FNYEAQ. The CDR3 is 17 amino acids. Trimming cost V 3 bases and J 2 bases; bases outside gene matches: 4. The CDR3 bases are TGTGCCAGCAGCTTGTGGACTAGCGGGAGGACCACAGATACGCAGTATTTT. Residues: CASSLWTSGRTTDTQYF.

The chain employs TRBV27 and TRBJ2-3; no reliable D call. The CDR3 loop spans 16 amino acids. With 3 bases removed from V and 0 bases from J, the gap between germline ends came to 13 bases. Germline lookup yields CDR1 MNHEY and CDR2 SMNVEV (reference sequence). The CDR3 nucleotides are TGTGCCAGCAGTTTGTTGTCGACAAGGAGCACAGATACGCAGTATTTT. Translation: CASSLLSTRSTDTQYF.